A single sample is the source of the 8 T cell receptor beta chains below, sequenced in a study of preoperative IRX-2 immunotherapy in early breast cancer. Stated treatment: preoperative locoregional IRX-2 cytokine immunotherapy. Using immunoSEQ multiplex PCR, the repertoire was profiled, and TCRdb retains in-frame clones only, with some absent. The table lists about 89,000 clones, 86% of them singletons. Specimen: tumor tissue, collected after IRX-2 immunotherapy. The receptors shown here come from a human donor with breast cancer.

CDR3 bases: TGTGCCAGCAGCTTAGCCGGGTGGAGGGGCTACACCTTC. Translated: CASSLAGWRGYTF. The chain combines TRBV7-8 with TRBJ1-2; no definite D call. Germline V gene data show CDR1 as SGHVS and CDR2 as FQNEAQ. Trimming cost V 0 bases and J 8 bases, with 10 bases left between them. CDR3 length: 13 amino acids.

The rearrangement links TRBV6-7 to TRBJ1-1, with 9 bases matching TRBD1. TRBV6-7 belongs to the ORF category, with a function that is uncertain. V shed 6 bases and J 4 bases; nucleotides not matched to a gene: 3. The length of the CDR3 is 13 residues. The CDR3 loop is CASRPTGGTEAFF. The CDR3 DNA sequence: TGTGCCAGCAGACCGACAGGGGGCACTGAAGCTTTCTTT.

The DNA for the CDR3 is TGTGCCAGCAGTGAAGAACTAACAGGGTATCAGCCCCAGCATTTT. Its translation is CASSEELTGYQPQHF. The V call is TRBV6-1, the J call TRBJ1-5; weak D call: TRBD1 (6 bases). The CDR3 loop spans 15 amino acids. V dropped 1 base and J dropped 5 bases, with 12 bases sitting between them. In germline, CDR1 is MNHNS, CDR2 SASEGT.

V usage is TRBV11-3 and J usage is TRBJ1-5, with TRBD1 as a possible D gene (6 bases). The CDR3 consists of 17 residues. CDR1 is SGHNT and CDR2 is YENEEA in the germline V gene. V was clipped by 2 bases and J by 1 base, with 15 bases between them. The CDR3 sequence is CASSLSQGYRSNQPQHF. Here the CDR3 DNA reads TGTGCCAGCAGCTTAAGTCAGGGGTATAGGAGCAATCAGCCCCAGCATTTT.

The chain employs TRBV7-7 and TRBJ2-1; 11 bases agree with TRBD2. The CDR3 runs 15 residues. Trimming took 5 bases from V and 3 from J; bases not matched to a gene: 3. In germline, CDR1 is SSHAT, CDR2 FNYEAQ (reference sequence). The CDR3 spells CASSNGLAGYNEQFF. CDR3 coding DNA: TGTGCCAGCAGCAACGGACTAGCGGGCTACAATGAGCAGTTCTTC.

V gene TRBV28 combines with J gene TRBJ1-2; D is perhaps TRBD1 (6 bases). The length of the CDR3 is 16 residues. The germline V gene encodes CDR1 MDHEN and CDR2 SYDVKM. V lost 4 bases and J 0 bases, leaving 15 bases between the germline ends. CDR3 protein: CASSSRGARANYGYTF. The CDR3 DNA reads TGTGCCAGCAGTTCCCGGGGGGCCCGAGCTAACTATGGCTACACCTTC.

This chain joins TRBV4-1 and TRBJ2-3; D call uncertain. The CDR3 consists of 16 residues. Trimming left V 2 bases short and J 2 bases short, with 14 bases between. Per the germline V gene, CDR1 is MGHRA and CDR2 is YSYEKL. Here the CDR3 DNA reads TGCGCCAGCAGCCAACTACTTTTGGATCTCACAGATACGCAGTATTTT. Translated: CASSQLLLDLTDTQYF.

V usage is TRBV6-8 and J usage is TRBJ2-2; tentative D call: TRBD2 (6 bases). Germline loops: CDR1 MNHGY, CDR2 SAAAGT. This CDR3 comprises 14 residues. The V end was cut by 5 bases, the J end by 0 bases, with 7 bases between. The CDR3 sequence is CASSAGPNTGELFF. The CDR3 coding sequence is TGTGCCAGCAGTGCGGGGCCGAACACCGGGGAGCTGTTTTTT.